The following is a TCR beta chain sequence with its context. These data originate in a study of shared clonotypes between healthy human individuals. The assay ran at deep level. Several immunoSEQ plates received, in even portions, the genomic DNA of each subset. Assay: immunoSEQ multiplex PCR; the TCRdb copy retains only in-frame clones and omits some. Among over 850,000 clones, approximately 78% were seen once, and the ten largest hold more than 0.45%. The clonotype comes from a man aged 18 to 35 in good health. Some clones in this sample may be carry-over from other donors' samples. The sample was memory CD4+ T cells from PBMCs. Subset indicated: CD45RA-negative fraction.

For the CDR3, the DNA is TGTGCCAGCAGCTCGTCCAGACAGGATGAGCAGTTCTTC. This sequence encodes CASSSSRQDEQFF. The chain combines TRBV7-3 with TRBJ2-1; tentatively, D is TRBD1 (6 bases). This CDR3 contains 13 residues. The V gene lost 4 bases and the J gene lost 8 bases, with 12 bases spanning the gap. Germline values: CDR1 SGHTA, CDR2 FQGTGA.